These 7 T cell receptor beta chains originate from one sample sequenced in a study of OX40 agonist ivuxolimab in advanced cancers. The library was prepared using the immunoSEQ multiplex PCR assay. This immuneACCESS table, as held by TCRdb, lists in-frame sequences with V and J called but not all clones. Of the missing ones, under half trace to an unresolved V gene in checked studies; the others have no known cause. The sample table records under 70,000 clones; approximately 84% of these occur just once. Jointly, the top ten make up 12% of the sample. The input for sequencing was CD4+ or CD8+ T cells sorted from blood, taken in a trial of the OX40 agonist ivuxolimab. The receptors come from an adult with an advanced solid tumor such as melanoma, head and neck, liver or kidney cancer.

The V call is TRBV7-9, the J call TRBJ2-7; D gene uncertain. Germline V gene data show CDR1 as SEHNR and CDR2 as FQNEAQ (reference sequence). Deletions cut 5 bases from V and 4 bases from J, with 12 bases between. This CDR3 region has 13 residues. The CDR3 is CASSTKTQYEQYF. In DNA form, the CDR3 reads TGTGCCAGCAGCACCAAAACACAGTACGAGCAGTACTTC.

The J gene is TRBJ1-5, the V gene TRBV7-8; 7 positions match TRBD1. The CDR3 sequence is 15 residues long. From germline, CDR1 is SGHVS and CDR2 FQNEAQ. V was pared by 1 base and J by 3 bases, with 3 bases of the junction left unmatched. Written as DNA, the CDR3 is TGTGCCAGCAGCTTAGGAGGGGGCCTCAATCAGCCCCAGCATTTT. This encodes CASSLGGGLNQPQHF.

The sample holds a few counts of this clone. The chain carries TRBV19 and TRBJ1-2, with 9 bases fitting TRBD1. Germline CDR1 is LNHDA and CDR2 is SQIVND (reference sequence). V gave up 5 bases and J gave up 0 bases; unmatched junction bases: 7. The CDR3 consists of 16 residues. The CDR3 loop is CASSGDRVGANYGYTF. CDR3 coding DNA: TGTGCCAGTAGTGGGGACAGGGTAGGAGCTAACTATGGCTACACCTTC.

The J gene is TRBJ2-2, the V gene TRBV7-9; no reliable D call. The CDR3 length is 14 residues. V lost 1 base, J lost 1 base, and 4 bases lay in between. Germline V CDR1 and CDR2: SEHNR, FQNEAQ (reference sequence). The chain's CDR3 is CASSLGGNTGELFF. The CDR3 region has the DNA TGTGCCAGCAGCTTAGGAGGGAACACCGGGGAGCTGTTTTTT.

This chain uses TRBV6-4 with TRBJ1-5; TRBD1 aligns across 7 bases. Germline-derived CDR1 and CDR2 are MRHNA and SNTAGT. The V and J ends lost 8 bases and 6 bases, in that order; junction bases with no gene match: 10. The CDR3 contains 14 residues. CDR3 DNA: TGTGCCAGCCCCCAGCGCAGGGGGTGTCAGCCCCAGCATTTT. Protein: CASPQRRGCQPQHF.

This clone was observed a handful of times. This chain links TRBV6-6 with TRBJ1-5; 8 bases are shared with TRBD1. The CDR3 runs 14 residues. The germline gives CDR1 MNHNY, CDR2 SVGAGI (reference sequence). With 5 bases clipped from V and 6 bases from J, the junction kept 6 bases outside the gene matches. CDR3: CASSRQGASQPQHF. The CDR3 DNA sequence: TGTGCCAGCAGTCGGCAGGGGGCAAGTCAGCCCCAGCATTTT.

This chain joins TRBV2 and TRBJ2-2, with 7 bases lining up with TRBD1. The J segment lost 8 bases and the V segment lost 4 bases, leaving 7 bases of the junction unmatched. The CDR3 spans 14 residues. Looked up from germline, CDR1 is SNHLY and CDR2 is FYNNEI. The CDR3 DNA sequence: TGTGCCAGCAGTGGCACACAGGGGATTGGGGAGCTGTTTTTT. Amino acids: CASSGTQGIGELFF.